Sequencing of this T cell receptor (beta chain) was carried out in a study of sequential checkpoint blockade in melanoma. In the study overall: Randomization was 1:1 between first-line nivolumab→ipilimumab and ipilimumab→nivolumab. Both treatment sequences were followed by maintenance nivolumab.

The count of this clone is one. Documented treatment: randomized to nivolumab then ipilimumab (arm A) or the reverse (arm B). Patients had received no earlier DNA-damaging chemotherapy. From thawed PBMCs, live CD3+CD8+ cells negative for CD19 and CD56 were sorted. Data came from immunoSEQ multiplex PCR; TCRdb stores just in-frame clones and leaves some out. This table has about 20,000 clones, 80% appearing once. Sequencing was performed on CD8+ T cells sorted from blood (inferred from file names), taken from a patient given nivolumab and ipilimumab in sequence. This clonotype was obtained from a human donor with melanoma.

DNA for the CDR3: TGTGCCAGTAGTATCCGGGCAGGGGCCAAAAACATTCAGTACTTC. Its protein product is CASSIRAGAKNIQYF. The V gene is TRBV19, the J gene TRBJ2-4, with TRBD1 as a possible D gene (5 bases). CDR1 LNHDA and CDR2 SQIVND come from the germline V gene (reference sequence). The CDR3 loop spans 15 amino acids. V was clipped by 3 bases and J by 1 base, with 10 bases between them. Drawing the rest from reference TRBV19 and TRBJ2-4, the complete variable domain is DGGITQSPKYLFRKEGQNVTLSCEQNLNHDAMYWYRQDPGQGLRLIYYSQIVNDFQKGDIAEGYSVSREKKESFPLTVTSAQKNPTAFYLCASSIRAGAKNIQYFGAGTRLSVL.